This T cell receptor beta chain was profiled in a study of blood T cell repertoires in COVID-19. Across the whole study: Whether acute or convalescent, the COVID-19 samples came from the United States, Italy and Spain.

Generated by immunoSEQ multiplex PCR, the TCRdb table keeps only in-frame clones and is missing some. This table holds fewer than 450,000 clones, roughly 91% found once. Unmatched junction bases numbered 2, after V lost 3 bases and J lost 3 bases. CDR3 length: 14 amino acids. Per germline, CDR1 ENHRY and CDR2 SYGVKD. Ages ranged from roughly 18 to 100 years, with residence in fewer than 25 US areas. Categorization into cohorts depended on clinical history that participants reported. Each recovered donor of Cohort 3 presented with two negative PCRs, clearance, or symptom resolution. The TCR originated in a woman aged 18-29 years who had recovered from COVID-19. The chain is built from TRBV10-3 and TRBJ2-7, with 10 positions matching TRBD1. The material sequenced was PBMCs or T cells enriched from blood (not recorded which). The CDR3: CAISDGTGDYEQYF. Written as DNA, the CDR3 is TGTGCCATCAGTGATGGGACAGGGGACTACGAGCAGTACTTC.